The 5 T cell receptor beta chains below were found in one sample sequenced in a study of blood T cell repertoires in COVID-19. Some clones are missing from TCRdb's copy, which holds only in-frame ones; the method was immunoSEQ multiplex PCR. This table holds approximately 250,000 clones, over 75% found once. Material for sequencing was peripheral blood. The receptors stem from a human donor in a cohort sampled during active COVID-19.

This clone was seen only once. The gene calls are TRBV6-5 and TRBJ2-3, with 8 bases aligning to TRBD1. Per germline, CDR1 MNHEY and CDR2 SVGAGI. V dropped 6 bases and J dropped 2; count of bases not matched to a gene: 7. The CDR3 runs 15 residues. This chain's CDR3 is CASSLSTGVTDTQYF. The CDR3 bases are TGTGCCAGCAGCCTCTCGACAGGGGTCACAGATACGCAGTATTTT.

This chain uses TRBV10-3 with TRBJ2-2; D gene unclear. The CDR3 runs to 16 residues. Germline V CDR1 and CDR2: ENHRY, SYGVKD. The V end was cut by 2 bases, the J end by 0 bases, with 10 bases between. The DNA for the CDR3 is TGTGCCATCAGTGAGCACTTCCAAACGAACACCGGGGAGCTGTTTTTT. This codes for CAISEHFQTNTGELFF.

The chain has TRBV10-3 and TRBJ2-7, with D possibly being TRBD1 (7 bases). The CDR3 contains 14 residues. V was cut by 8 bases and J by 5 bases, with 19 bases left in between. The germline V gene encodes CDR1 ENHRY and CDR2 SYGVKD. The CDR3 is CAIRPGQGGNEQYF. The CDR3 nucleotides read TGTGCCATCCGTCCGGGGCAGGGGGGTAACGAGCAGTACTTC.

This chain links TRBV24-1 with TRBJ2-3; possible D gene TRBD2, 6 bases. The CDR3 is made up of 16 amino acids. CDR1 and CDR2 (germline): KGHDR, SFDVKD. V lost 3 bases and J 0 bases, leaving 12 bases between the germline ends. CDR3 DNA: TGTGCCACCAGTGATGGGACTTACCCTAGCACAGATACGCAGTATTTT. Its protein is CATSDGTYPSTDTQYF.

The chain carries TRBV7-9 and TRBJ1-2, with 10 bases aligning to TRBD1. CDR1 and CDR2 from the germline V gene are SEHNR and FQNEAQ (reference sequence). The V gene end was trimmed by 5 bases and the J gene end by 4 bases; junction bases not matched to a gene: 7. This CDR3 is built from 15 residues. CDR3 DNA sequence: TGTGCCAGCAGCAAACCGGGACAGGGGATCTATGGCTACACCTTC. Protein sequence: CASSKPGQGIYGYTF.